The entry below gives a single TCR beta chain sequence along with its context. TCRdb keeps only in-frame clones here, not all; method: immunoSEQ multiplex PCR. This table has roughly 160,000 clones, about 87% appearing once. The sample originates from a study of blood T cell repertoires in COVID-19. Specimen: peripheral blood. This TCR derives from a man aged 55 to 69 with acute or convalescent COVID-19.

The CDR3 is CASSLAGTDWNSPLHF. The CDR3 nucleotides are TGTGCCAGCAGCTTGGCCGGGACAGACTGGAATTCACCCCTCCACTTT. The rearrangement links TRBV5-4 to TRBJ1-6, with 7 bases that match TRBD1. The J segment lost 7 bases and the V segment lost 0 bases, leaving 7 bases of the junction unmatched. Germline V gene lookup returns CDR1 SGHNT and CDR2 YYREEE (reference sequence). The CDR3 covers 16 residues. Full variable domain (remainder filled in from reference TRBV5-4 and TRBJ1-6): ETGVTQSPTHLIKTRGQQVTLRCSSQSGHNTVSWYQQALGQGPQFIFQYYREEENGRGNFPPRFSGLQFPNYSSELNVNALELDDSALYLCASSLAGTDWNSPLHFGNGTRLTVT.